In this sample, the clone carrying this TCR beta chain turned up a few times. As yet, its antigen is unknown. One entry per CDR3 protein, called by TCRdb with MiXCR from the 5' RACE reads. The table includes tens of thousands of distinct CDR3 sequences, 15% detected once. This CDR3 contains 15 residues. Per germline, CDR1 MGHRA and CDR2 YSYEKL. J was trimmed by 5 bases and V by 1 base; bases with no gene match: 5. This sample is drawn from a study of early T cells in non-severe SARS-CoV-2 infection. General study results and limits: Lookups in VDJdb leaned toward anti-spike CD8 responses and missed private and CD4 specificities.

The sample consisted of whole blood. This receptor was identified in an adult who was a healthcare worker with PCR-confirmed SARS-CoV-2 infection or an uninfected control (not recorded which). The V gene is TRBV4-1, the J gene TRBJ2-5; 9 bases are shared with TRBD1. CDR3 sequence: CASSQGDRVWETQYF. CDR3 DNA: TGCGCCAGCAGCCAAGGGGACAGGGTTTGGGAGACCCAGTACTTC.